A selection of T cell receptor beta chains follows, all from one sample in a study of control samples from healthy donors and cancer patients. Clones were read by immunoSEQ multiplex PCR, and TCRdb kept only the in-frame ones, dropping some. In the table there are 65,000 to 95,000 clones, around 87% of which are singletons. Sample: blood. These receptors were obtained from a man between 50 and 59 years old in good health. Both conserved end residues are part of each CDR3. The D gene is left open where the match is weak. Clone size appears in some rows only: once, few, many, or a class for an expanded clone.

j_gene | len | abundance | v_gene | d_gene | CDR3aa | CDR3nt
TRBJ2-7 | 13 | NA | TRBV27 | NA | CASSLSSGAGQYF | TGTGCCAGCAGTTTATCGAGTGGGGCGGGGCAGTACTTC
TRBJ1-2 | 17 | NA | TRBV28 | NA | CASSTPSPRQANYGYTF | TGTGCCAGCAGCACCCCGAGCCCTCGGCAGGCCAACTATGGCTACACCTTC
TRBJ2-5 | 14 | NA | TRBV5-5 | NA | CASSYLWAQETQYF | TGTGCCAGCAGCTACCTCTGGGCCCAAGAGACCCAGTACTTC
TRBJ1-5 | 15 | NA | TRBV6-5 | NA | CASSYSQVSNQPQHF | TGTGCCAGCAGTTACTCGCAGGTTAGCAATCAGCCCCAGCATTTT
TRBJ2-5 | 14 | NA | TRBV7-2 | TRBD2 | CASSERGTQETQYF | TGTGCCAGCAGCGAGCGGGGGACACAAGAGACCCAGTACTTC
TRBJ1-1 | 13 | once | TRBV2 | NA | CASSGQPNTEAFF | TGTGCCAGCAGCGGACAGCCGAACACTGAAGCTTTCTTT
TRBJ1-3 | 16 | NA | TRBV6-6 | NA | CASSLDNRESGNTIYF | TGTGCCAGCAGTTTGGATAACAGGGAGTCTGGAAACACCATATATTTT
TRBJ2-3 | 15 | NA | TRBV5-4 | TRBD2 | CASSFKGGGGDTQYF | TGTGCCAGCAGCTTTAAAGGCGGGGGGGGAGATACGCAGTATTTT
TRBJ1-5 | 13 | once | TRBV30 | NA | CAWSVASNQPQHF | TGTGCCTGGAGTGTAGCCTCCAATCAGCCCCAGCATTTT
TRBJ1-6 | 14 | NA | TRBV2 | NA | CATNPRGTHSPLHF | TGTGCCACCAACCCCAGGGGTACGCATTCACCCCTCCACTTT
TRBJ2-5 | 13 | NA | TRBV5-6 | NA | CASSLGPKETQYF | TGTGCCAGCAGCTTGGGGCCCAAAGAGACCCAGTACTTC
TRBJ2-2 | 16 | NA | TRBV11-2 | TRBD2 | CASSFGLAGFTGELFF | TGTGCCAGCAGCTTCGGACTAGCGGGATTCACCGGGGAGCTGTTTTTT
TRBJ1-1 | 14 | NA | TRBV3-1/TRBV3-2 | TRBD1 | CASSQGGQGAEAFF | TGTGCCAGCAGCCAAGGGGGACAGGGGGCTGAAGCTTTCTTT
TRBJ1-4 | 14 | NA | TRBV3-1/TRBV3-2 | NA | CASSQVRGDEKLFF | TGTGCCAGCAGCCAAGTGCGGGGCGATGAAAAACTGTTTTTT
TRBJ1-1 | 15 | once | TRBV11-3 | NA | CASSLGAGGITEAFF | TGTGCCAGCAGCTTAGGTGCCGGCGGAATCACTGAAGCTTTCTTT
TRBJ2-1 | 15 | NA | TRBV6-6 | TRBD2 | CASSYPSGRANEQFF | TGTGCCAGCAGTTACCCTAGCGGGAGGGCCAATGAGCAGTTCTTC
TRBJ2-2 | 15 | NA | TRBV7-7 | NA | CASSPTGGGTGELFF | TGTGCTAGCAGCCCGACAGGAGGGGGCACCGGGGAGCTGTTTTTT
TRBJ1-1 | 14 | once | TRBV5-1 | TRBD1 | CASSAGTGYSEAFF | TGCGCCAGCAGCGCGGGGACAGGGTATAGTGAAGCTTTCTTT
TRBJ1-1 | 16 | NA | TRBV24-1 | TRBD1 | CATSDSGQGSNTEAFF | TGTGCCACCAGTGATTCGGGACAGGGGTCGAACACTGAAGCTTTCTTT
TRBJ2-3 | 14 | NA | TRBV11-3 | TRBD2 | CASSLGMRREGQSF | TGTGCCAGCAGCTTAGGAATGCGGCGGGAGGGCCAGTCTTTT
TRBJ2-7 | 16 | NA | TRBV19 | NA | CASSIATGLYSYEQYF | TGTGCCAGTAGTATAGCAACAGGTTTGTACTCCTACGAGCAGTACTTC
TRBJ1-5 | 14 | NA | TRBV2 | TRBD1 | CATRGDSGNQPQHF | TGTGCCACCCGAGGGGACAGTGGTAATCAGCCCCAGCATTTT
TRBJ1-5 | 14 | NA | TRBV21-1 | NA | CASSRTRPNQPQHF | TGTGCCAGCAGCAGGACCCGGCCCAATCAGCCCCAGCATTTT
TRBJ1-4 | 13 | NA | TRBV2 | NA | CASSTSLGLGLFF | TGTGCCAGCAGTACGTCTCTGGGCCTCGGGCTGTTTTTT
TRBJ1-5 | 12 | NA | TRBV28 | NA | CASSLPGQPQHF | TGTGCCAGCAGTTTACCAGGACAGCCCCAGCATTTT
TRBJ1-6 | 19 | NA | TRBV2 | TRBD1 | CASSVNPGQGTVNNSPLHF | TGTGCCAGCAGTGTTAACCCGGGACAGGGGACCGTGAATAATTCACCCCTCCACTTT
TRBJ2-7 | 15 | NA | TRBV27 | NA | CASSLGLNYVYEQYF | TGTGCCAGCAGTTTAGGACTAAATTACGTCTACGAGCAGTACTTC
TRBJ2-1 | 16 | NA | TRBV24-1 | TRBD2 | CATSDPTGTSINEQFF | TGTGCCACCAGTGATCCCACCGGGACTAGCATCAATGAGCAGTTCTTC
TRBJ2-7 | 13 | NA | TRBV27 | NA | CASSGGAAYEQYF | TGTGCCAGCAGTGGGGGGGCGGCCTACGAGCAGTACTTC
TRBJ1-5 | 16 | once | TRBV7-8 | NA | CASSPAGQKGNQPQHF | TGTGCCAGCAGCCCGGCCGGACAGAAGGGCAATCAGCCCCAGCATTTT
TRBJ2-5 | 15 | NA | TRBV5-1 | TRBD2 | CASSFGLAGVETQYF | TGCGCCAGCAGCTTTGGACTAGCGGGAGTAGAGACCCAGTACTTC